The clone carrying this T cell receptor beta chain appeared a few times. The data were obtained in a study of blood T cell repertoires in COVID-19. Study-wide background: In each case, the material was cDNA or gDNA derived from T cells, B-cell-depleted T cells, or PBMCs.

The study recruited people aged 18 to 89 years across about two dozen US areas. Clinical histories supplied by participants themselves formed the basis of cohort assignment. The CDR3 contains 15 residues. CDR1 is SGHRS, CDR2 YFSETQ, per germline. The J segment lost 2 bases and the V segment lost 2 bases, leaving 6 bases of the junction unmatched. Per the authors' pipeline: Nucleated cell number was recorded as an estimate derived from reference gene primer amplification. Clones were read by immunoSEQ multiplex PCR, and TCRdb kept only the in-frame ones, dropping some. The D gene and trimming were derived from the DNA, and the V and J assignments and clone size from that table. The sample shows some 130,000 clones, 84% of them seen only once.

The TCR originated in a man aged 40-49 years with acute COVID-19. Sequencing was done on a sample of PBMCs or T cells enriched from blood (not recorded which). The V call is TRBV5-1, the J call TRBJ2-7, with TRBD1 matching over 8 bases. CDR3 bases: TGCGCCAGCAGCTTAACCGGGACAGGTCCCTACGAGCAGTACTTC. Protein product: CASSLTGTGPYEQYF.